This TCR beta chain was sequenced in a study of HIV-infected patients and healthy controls. Study results and caveats: HIV-infected patients shared fewer CDR3 sequences between individuals than healthy controls.

This clonotype showed up just a few times. Its antigen is still unknown. The CDR3 is 17 amino acids. Germline V gives CDR1 SGDLS, CDR2 YYNGEE. The V end was cut by 0 bases, the J end by 0 bases, with 10 bases between. Whole blood was used without fractionation, so all unsorted peripheral T cells were included. Enrollment excluded donors with tumors, hepatitis B or C, or recent vaccination. cDNA was made from approximately 0.55 ug RNA using alpha and beta constant primers. Each of the alpha and beta chains got its own library through chain-specific third strand synthesis with indices. All rearrangements within a chain used one primer pair; cDNA molecules carried barcodes. TCRdb re-derived calls from the 5' RACE reads in MiXCR, one entry per CDR3 protein. The sample has approximately 10,000 distinct CDR3 sequences; around 9.3% are singletons.

V and J are TRBV9 and TRBJ2-6; D possibly corresponds to TRBD1 (5 bases). The TCR sequence derives from an adult with HIV infection. The sample in question was blood, obtained before antiretroviral therapy. CDR3 protein: CASSVAGASSGANVLTF. As DNA, the CDR3 is TGTGCCAGCAGCGTAGCTGGGGCCAGCTCTGGGGCCAACGTCCTGACTTTC.